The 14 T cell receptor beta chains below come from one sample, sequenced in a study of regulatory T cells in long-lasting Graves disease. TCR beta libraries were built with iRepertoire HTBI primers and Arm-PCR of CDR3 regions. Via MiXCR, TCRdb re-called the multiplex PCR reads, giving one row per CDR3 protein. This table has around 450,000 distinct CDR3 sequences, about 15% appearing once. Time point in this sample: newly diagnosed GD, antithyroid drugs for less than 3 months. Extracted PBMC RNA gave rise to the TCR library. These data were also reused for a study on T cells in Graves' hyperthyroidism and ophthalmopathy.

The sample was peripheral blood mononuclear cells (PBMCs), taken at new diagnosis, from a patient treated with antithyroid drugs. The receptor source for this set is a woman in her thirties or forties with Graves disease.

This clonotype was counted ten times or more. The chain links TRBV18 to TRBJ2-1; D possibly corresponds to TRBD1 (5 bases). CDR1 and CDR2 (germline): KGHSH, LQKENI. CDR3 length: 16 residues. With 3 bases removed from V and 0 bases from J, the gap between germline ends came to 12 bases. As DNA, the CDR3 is TGTGCCAGCTCACCCTTTCAGGGCAGCTCCTACAATGAGCAGTTCTTC. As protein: CASSPFQGSSYNEQFF.

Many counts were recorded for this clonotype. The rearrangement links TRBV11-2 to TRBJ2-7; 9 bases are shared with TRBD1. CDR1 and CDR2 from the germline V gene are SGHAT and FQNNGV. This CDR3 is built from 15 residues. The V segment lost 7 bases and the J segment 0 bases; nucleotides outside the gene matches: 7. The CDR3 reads CASTWGTGLSYEQYF. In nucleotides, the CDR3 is TGTGCCAGCACCTGGGGGACAGGGCTCTCCTACGAGCAGTACTTC.

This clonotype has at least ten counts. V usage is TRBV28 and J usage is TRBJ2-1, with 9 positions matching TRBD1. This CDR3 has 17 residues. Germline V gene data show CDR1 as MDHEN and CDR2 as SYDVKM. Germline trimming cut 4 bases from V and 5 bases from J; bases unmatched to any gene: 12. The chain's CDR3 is CASSSRVGGQGNNEQFF. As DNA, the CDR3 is TGTGCCAGCAGTTCCCGAGTGGGGGGACAGGGTAACAATGAGCAGTTCTTC.

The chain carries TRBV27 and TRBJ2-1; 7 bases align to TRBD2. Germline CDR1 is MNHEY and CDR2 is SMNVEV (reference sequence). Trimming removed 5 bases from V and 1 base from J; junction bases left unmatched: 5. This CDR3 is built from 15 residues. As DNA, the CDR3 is TGTGCCAGCAGTAGAGCGGGACGGTCCTACAATGAGCAGTTCTTC. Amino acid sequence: CASSRAGRSYNEQFF.

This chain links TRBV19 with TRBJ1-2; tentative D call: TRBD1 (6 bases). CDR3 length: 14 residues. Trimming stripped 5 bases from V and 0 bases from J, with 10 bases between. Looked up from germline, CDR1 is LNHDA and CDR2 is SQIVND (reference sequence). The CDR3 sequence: CASSGDTANYGYTF. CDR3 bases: TGTGCCAGTAGTGGGGACACCGCTAACTATGGCTACACCTTC.

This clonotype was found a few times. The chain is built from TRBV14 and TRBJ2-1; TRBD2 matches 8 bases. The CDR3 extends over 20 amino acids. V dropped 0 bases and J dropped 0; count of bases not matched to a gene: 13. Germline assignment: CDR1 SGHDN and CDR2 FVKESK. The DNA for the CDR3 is TGTGCCAGCAGCCAAGATTGGTGGACTAGCCGTAGGAGCTCCTACAATGAGCAGTTCTTC. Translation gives CASSQDWWTSRRSSYNEQFF.

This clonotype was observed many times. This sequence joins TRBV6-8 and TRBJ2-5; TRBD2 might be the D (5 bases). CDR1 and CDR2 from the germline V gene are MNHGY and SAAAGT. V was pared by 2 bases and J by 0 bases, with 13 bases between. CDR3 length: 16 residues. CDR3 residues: CASSYPSGNYQETQYF. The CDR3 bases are TGTGCCAGCAGTTACCCAAGCGGAAACTACCAAGAGACCCAGTACTTC.

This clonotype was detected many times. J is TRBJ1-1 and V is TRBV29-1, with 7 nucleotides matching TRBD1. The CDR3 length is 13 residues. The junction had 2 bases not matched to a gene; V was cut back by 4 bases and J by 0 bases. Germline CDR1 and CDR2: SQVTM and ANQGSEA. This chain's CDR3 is CSVGQGLNTEAFF. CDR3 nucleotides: TGCAGCGTTGGACAGGGTCTGAACACTGAAGCTTTCTTT. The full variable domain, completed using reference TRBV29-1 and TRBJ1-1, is SAVISQKPSRDICQRGTSLTIQCQVDSQVTMMFWYRQQPGQSLTLIATANQGSEATYESGFVIDKFPISRPNLTFSTLTVSNMSPEDSSIYLCSVGQGLNTEAFFGQGTRLTVV.

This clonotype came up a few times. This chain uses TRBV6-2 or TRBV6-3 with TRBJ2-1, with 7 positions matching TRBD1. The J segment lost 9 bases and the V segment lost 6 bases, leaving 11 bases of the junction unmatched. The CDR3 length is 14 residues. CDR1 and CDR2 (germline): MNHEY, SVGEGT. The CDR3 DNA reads TGTGCCAGCAGACACAGGGGAGAAGCTTCTGAGCAGTTCTTC. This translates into CASRHRGEASEQFF.

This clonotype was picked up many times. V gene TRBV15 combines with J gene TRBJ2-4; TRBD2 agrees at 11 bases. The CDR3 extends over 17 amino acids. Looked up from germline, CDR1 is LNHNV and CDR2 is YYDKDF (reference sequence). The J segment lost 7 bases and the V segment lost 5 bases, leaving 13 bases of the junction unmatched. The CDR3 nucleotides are TGTGCCACCAGCCTTGGGGTAGCGGGAGGGCCTTTCAACATTCAGTACTTC. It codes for CATSLGVAGGPFNIQYF.

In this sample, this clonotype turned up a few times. The CDR3 reads CAWSDGRGQVGYTF. DNA of the CDR3: TGTGCCTGGAGTGACGGAAGGGGGCAGGTTGGCTACACCTTC. J is TRBJ1-2 and V is TRBV30; 7 bases line up with TRBD1. The germline CDR1 and CDR2 sequences are GTSNPN and SVGIG (reference sequence). The junction had 9 bases not matched to a gene; V was cut back by 1 base and J by 7 bases. This CDR3 is built from 14 residues.

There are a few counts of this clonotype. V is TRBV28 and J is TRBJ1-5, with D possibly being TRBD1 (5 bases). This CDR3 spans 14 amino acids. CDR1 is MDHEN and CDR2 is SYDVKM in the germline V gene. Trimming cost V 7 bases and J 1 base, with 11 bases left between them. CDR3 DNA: TGTGCCAGCAACCCTTGGGGGAGCAATCAGCCCCAGCATTTT. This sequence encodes CASNPWGSNQPQHF.

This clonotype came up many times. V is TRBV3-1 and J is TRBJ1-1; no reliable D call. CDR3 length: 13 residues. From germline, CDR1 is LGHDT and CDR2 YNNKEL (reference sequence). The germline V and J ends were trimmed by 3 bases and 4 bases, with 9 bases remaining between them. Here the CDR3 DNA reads TGTGCCAGCAGCCACGCGCCGGGCACTGAAGCTTTCTTT. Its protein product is CASSHAPGTEAFF.

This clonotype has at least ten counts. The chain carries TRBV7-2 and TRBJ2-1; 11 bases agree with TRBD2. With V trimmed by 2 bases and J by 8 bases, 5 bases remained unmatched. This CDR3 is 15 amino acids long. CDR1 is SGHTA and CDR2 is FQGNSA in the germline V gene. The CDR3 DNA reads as TGTGCCAGCAGCTTAACTAGCGGGAGATTTGATGAGCAGTTCTTC. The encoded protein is CASSLTSGRFDEQFF.